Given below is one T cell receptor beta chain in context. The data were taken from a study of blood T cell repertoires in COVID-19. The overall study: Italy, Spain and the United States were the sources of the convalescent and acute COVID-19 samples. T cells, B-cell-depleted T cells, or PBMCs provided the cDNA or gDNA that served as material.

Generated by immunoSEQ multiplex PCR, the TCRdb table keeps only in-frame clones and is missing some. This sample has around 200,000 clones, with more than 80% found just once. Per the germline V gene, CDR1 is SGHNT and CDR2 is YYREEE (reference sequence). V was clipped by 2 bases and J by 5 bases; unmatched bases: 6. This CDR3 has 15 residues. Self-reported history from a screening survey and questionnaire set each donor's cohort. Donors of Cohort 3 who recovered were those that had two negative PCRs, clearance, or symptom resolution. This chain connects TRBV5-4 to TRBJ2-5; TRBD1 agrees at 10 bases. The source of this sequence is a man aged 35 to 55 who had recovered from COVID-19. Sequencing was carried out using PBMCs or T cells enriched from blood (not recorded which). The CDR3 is CASSFVPTGGETQYF. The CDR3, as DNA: TGTGCCAGCAGCTTTGTCCCGACAGGGGGCGAGACCCAGTACTTC.